The entry below gives a single T cell receptor (beta chain) sequence along with its context. This specimen comes from a study of blood T cell repertoires in COVID-19. At the level of the study: PBMCs, B-cell-depleted T cells, or T cells provided the cDNA or gDNA that made up the material.

CDR3 size: 12 residues. V lost 4 bases to trimming and J lost 5 bases, with 6 bases between them. How the authors handled the data: Amplification of reference gene primers provided the estimated nucleated cell counts. Measured with immunoSEQ multiplex PCR; TCRdb has only the in-frame clones, and not every one. V and J calls and clone size are given by that table; D and trimming were obtained from the DNA. The profile shows more than 55,000 clones, more than 60% of them singletons. The sequencing input was peripheral blood. The sequence came from a woman in her 70s with acute or convalescent COVID-19. This chain joins TRBV12-3 or TRBV12-4 and TRBJ2-1, with D unresolved. The CDR3: CASSSLNNEQFF. In nucleotides, the CDR3 is TGTGCCAGCAGTTCCCTTAACAATGAGCAGTTCTTC.